Sequencing of this TCR beta chain was carried out in a study of OX40 agonist ivuxolimab in advanced cancers. As for the study in general: At 0.01 to 10 mg/kg, ivuxolimab was administered intravenously to patients every 2 weeks.

TCRdb's copy holds only in-frame clones and misses some; the assay was immunoSEQ multiplex PCR. The table has around 69,000 clones, about 85% seen once. Germline CDR1 reads SGHDN; CDR2 reads FVKESK. The CDR3 sequence is 15 residues long. Between the trimmed V and J ends, which lost 1 base and 3 bases, there was a span of 12 bases. In regard to this clone: What it binds is unknown.

The study, taken as a whole, reports: There was clonal expansion of CD4+ and CD8+ blood T cells by week 6 at 0.1 to 3.0 mg/kg.

This specimen consisted of CD4+ or CD8+ T cells sorted from blood, obtained in a trial of the OX40 agonist ivuxolimab. This receptor was identified in an adult with an advanced solid tumor such as melanoma, head and neck, liver or kidney cancer. The J gene is TRBJ1-1, the V gene TRBV14; D gene uncertain. The CDR3 reads CASSQGSSFYTEAFF. The CDR3 bases are TGTGCCAGCAGCCAAGGATCATCCTTCTACACTGAAGCTTTCTTT.